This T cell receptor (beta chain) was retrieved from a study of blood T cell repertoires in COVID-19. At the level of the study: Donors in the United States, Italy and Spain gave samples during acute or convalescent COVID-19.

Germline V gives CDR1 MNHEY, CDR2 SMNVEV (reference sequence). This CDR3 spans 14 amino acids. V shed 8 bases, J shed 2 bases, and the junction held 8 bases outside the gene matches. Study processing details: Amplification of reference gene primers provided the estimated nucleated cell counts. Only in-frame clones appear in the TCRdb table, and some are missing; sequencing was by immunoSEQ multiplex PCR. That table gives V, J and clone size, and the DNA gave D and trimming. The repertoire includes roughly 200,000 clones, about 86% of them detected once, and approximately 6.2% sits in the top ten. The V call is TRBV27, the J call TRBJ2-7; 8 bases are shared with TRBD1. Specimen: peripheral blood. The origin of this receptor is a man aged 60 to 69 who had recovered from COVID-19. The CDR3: CASAPRQGPYEQYF. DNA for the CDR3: TGTGCCAGCGCACCTCGACAGGGGCCCTACGAGCAGTACTTC.